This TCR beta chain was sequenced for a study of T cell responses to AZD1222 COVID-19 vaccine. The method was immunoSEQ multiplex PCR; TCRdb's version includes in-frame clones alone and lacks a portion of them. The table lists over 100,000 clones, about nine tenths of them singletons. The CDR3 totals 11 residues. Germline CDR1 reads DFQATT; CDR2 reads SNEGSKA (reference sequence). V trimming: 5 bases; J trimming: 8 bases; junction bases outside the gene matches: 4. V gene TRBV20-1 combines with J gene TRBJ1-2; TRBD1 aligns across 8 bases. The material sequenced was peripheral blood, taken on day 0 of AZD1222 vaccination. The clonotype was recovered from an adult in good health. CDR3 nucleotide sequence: TGCAGTGCTTGGACAGGGCTAGGCTACACCTTC. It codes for CSAWTGLGYTF.